This TCR beta chain comes out of a study of blood T cells in healthy people across ages. A sample-barcoded 5' primer and a J-beta primer mix were used in a second PCR of roughly 7 to 12 cycles. All samples gave at least 2.5 million CDR3-containing paired-end reads. Each CDR3 protein gets one entry after TCRdb re-called the 5' RACE reads with MiXCR. The profile shows about a million distinct CDR3 sequences, just over 50% of them singletons. Looked up from germline, CDR1 is DFQATT and CDR2 is SNEGSKA (reference sequence). This CDR3 has 13 amino acids. V was clipped by 4 bases and J by 7 bases, with 17 bases between them. General study points: There was a strong correlation between TCR beta diversity and naive T cell percentage.

Researchers collected about 9.7 milliliters of peripheral blood from every single donor. Every sample had a minimum of 6.5 million PBMCs isolated. About this clonotype itself: Its antigen is currently unknown.

The clonotype was recovered from a woman aged 55-70 years in good health. V usage is TRBV20-1 and J usage is TRBJ2-7; the D gene is possibly TRBD2 (5 bases). Sequences were obtained from blood. The CDR3 reads CSANKGACNEQYF. The CDR3 nucleotides read TGCAGTGCTAATAAGGGAGCTTGCAATGAGCAGTACTTC.